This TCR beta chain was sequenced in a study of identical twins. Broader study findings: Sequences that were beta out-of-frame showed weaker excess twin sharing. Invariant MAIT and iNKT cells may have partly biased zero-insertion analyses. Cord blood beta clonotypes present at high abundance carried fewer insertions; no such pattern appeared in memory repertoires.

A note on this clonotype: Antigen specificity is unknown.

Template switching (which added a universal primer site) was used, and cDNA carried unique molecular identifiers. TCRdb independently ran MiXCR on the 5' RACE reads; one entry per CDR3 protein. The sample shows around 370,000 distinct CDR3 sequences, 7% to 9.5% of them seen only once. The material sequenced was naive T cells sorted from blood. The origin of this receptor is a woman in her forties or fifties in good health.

DNA for the CDR3: TGTGCCAGCAGCCAGGTTGGGGGATTTGATGAGCAGTTCTTC. Protein sequence: CASSQVGGFDEQFF. V and J are TRBV16 and TRBJ2-1, with D perhaps matching TRBD1 or TRBD2 (5 bases each). This CDR3 region has 14 residues. Germline CDR1 and CDR2: KGHSY and FQNENV. V was clipped by 3 bases and J by 8 bases, with 14 bases between them.